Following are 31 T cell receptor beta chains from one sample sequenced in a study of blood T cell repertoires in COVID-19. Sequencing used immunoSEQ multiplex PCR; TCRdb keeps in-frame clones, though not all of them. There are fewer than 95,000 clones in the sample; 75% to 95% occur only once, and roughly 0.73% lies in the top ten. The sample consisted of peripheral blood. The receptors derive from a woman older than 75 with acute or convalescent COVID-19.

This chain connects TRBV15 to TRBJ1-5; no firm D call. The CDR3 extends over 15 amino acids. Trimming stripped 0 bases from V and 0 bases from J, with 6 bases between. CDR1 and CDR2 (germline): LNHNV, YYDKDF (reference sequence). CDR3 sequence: CATSRDSYSNQPQHF. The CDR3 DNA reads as TGTGCCACCAGCAGAGATAGTTATAGCAATCAGCCCCAGCATTTT. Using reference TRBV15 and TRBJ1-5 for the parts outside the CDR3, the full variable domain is DAMVIQNPRYQVTQFGKPVTLSCSQTLNHNVMYWYQQKSSQAPKLLFHYYDKDFNNEADTPDNFQSRRPNTSFCFLDIRSPGLGDTAMYLCATSRDSYSNQPQHFGDGTRLSIL.

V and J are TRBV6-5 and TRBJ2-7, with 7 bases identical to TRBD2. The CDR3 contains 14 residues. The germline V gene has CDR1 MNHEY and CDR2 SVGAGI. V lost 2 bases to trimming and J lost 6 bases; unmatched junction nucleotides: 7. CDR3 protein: CASSYGGGTGEQYF. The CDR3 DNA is TGTGCCAGCAGTTACGGGGGGGGAACTGGCGAGCAGTACTTC.

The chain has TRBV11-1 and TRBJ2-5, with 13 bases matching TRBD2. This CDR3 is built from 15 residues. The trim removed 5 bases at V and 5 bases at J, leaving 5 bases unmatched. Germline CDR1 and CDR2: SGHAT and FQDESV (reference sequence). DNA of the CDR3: TGTGCCAGCAGCCCAAGGACTAGCGGGAGCGAGACCCAGTACTTC. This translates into CASSPRTSGSETQYF.

The CDR3 bases are TGTGCCAGCAGCGTAGACGGGAGCGCCGGGGAGCTGTTTTTT. This codes for CASSVDGSAGELFF. The V call is TRBV9, the J call TRBJ2-2; tentative D call: TRBD2 (6 bases). The CDR3 contains 14 residues. Germline V gene data show CDR1 as SGDLS and CDR2 as YYNGEE. With 0 bases removed from V and 6 bases from J, the gap between germline ends came to 9 bases.

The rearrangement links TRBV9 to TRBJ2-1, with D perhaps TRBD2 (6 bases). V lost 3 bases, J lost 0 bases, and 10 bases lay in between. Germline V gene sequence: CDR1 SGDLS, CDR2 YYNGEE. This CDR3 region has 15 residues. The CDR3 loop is CASSGSGSSYNEQFF. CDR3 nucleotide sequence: TGTGCCAGCAGCGGTAGCGGTAGCTCCTACAATGAGCAGTTCTTC.

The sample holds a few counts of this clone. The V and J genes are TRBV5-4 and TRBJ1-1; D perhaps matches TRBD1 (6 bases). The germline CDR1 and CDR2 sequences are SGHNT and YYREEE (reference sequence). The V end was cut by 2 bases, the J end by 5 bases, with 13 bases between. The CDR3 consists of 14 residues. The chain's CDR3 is CASSLGRGETEAFF. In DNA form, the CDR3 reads TGTGCCAGCAGCTTAGGGAGGGGGGAAACTGAAGCTTTCTTT.

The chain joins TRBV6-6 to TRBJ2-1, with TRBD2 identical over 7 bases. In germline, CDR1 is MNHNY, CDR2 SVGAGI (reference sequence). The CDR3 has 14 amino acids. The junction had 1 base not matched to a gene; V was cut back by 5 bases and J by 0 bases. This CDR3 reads CASSPGGSYNEQFF. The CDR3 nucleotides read TGTGCCAGCAGTCCGGGGGGCTCCTACAATGAGCAGTTCTTC.

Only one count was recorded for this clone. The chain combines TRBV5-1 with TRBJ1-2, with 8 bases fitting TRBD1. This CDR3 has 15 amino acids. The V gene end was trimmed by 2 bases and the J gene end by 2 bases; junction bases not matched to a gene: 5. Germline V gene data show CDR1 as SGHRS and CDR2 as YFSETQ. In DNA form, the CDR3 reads TGCGCCAGCAGCTTCGCCGGACAGGGCAACTATGGCTACACCTTC. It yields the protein CASSFAGQGNYGYTF. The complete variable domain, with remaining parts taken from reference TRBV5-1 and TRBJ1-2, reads KAGVTQTPRYLIKTRGQQVTLSCSPISGHRSVSWYQQTPGQGLQFLFEYFSETQRNKGNFPGRFSGRQFSNSRSEMNVSTLELGDSALYLCASSFAGQGNYGYTFGSGTRLTVV.

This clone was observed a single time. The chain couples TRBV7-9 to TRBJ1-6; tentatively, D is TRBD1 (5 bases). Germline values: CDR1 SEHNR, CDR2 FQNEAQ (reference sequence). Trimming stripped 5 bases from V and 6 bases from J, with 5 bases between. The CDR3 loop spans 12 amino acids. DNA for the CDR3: TGTGCCAGCAGCCAGGGTAATTCACCCCTCCACTTT. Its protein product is CASSQGNSPLHF.

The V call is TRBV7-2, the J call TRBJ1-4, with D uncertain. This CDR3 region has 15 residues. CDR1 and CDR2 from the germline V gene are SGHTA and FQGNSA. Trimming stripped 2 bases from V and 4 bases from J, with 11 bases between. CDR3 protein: CASSLTAGYNEKLFF. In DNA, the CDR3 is TGTGCCAGCAGCTTAACAGCAGGCTATAATGAAAAACTGTTTTTT.

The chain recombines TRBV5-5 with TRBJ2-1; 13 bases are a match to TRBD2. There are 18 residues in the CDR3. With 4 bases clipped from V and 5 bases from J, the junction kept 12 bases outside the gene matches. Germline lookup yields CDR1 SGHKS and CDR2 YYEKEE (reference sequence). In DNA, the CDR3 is TGTGCCAGCAGCCCGGGGTTTTCCGGGACTAGCGGGGACAATGAGCAGTTCTTC. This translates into CASSPGFSGTSGDNEQFF. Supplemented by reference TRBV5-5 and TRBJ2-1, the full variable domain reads DAGVTQSPTHLIKTRGQQVTLRCSPISGHKSVSWYQQVLGQGPQFIFQYYEKEERGRGNFPDRFSARQFPNYSSELNVNALLLGDSALYLCASSPGFSGTSGDNEQFFGPGTRLTVL.

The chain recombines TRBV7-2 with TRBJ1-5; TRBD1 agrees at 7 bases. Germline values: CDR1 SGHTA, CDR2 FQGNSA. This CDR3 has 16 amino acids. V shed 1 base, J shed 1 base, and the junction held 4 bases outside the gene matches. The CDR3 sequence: CASSLDTGASNQPQHF. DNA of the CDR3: TGTGCCAGCAGCTTAGACACAGGGGCCAGCAATCAGCCCCAGCATTTT.

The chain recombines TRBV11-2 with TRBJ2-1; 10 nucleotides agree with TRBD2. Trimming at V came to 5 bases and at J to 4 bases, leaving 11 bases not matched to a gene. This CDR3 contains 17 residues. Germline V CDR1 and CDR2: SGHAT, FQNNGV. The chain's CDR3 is CASSPTSTSGPYNEQFF. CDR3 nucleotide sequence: TGTGCCAGCAGCCCCACTTCGACTAGCGGGCCATACAATGAGCAGTTCTTC. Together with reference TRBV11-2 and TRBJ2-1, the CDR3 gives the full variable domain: EAGVAQSPRYKIIEKRQSVAFWCNPISGHATLYWYQQILGQGPKLLIQFQNNGVVDDSQLPKDRFSAERLKGVDSTLKIQPAKLEDSAVYLCASSPTSTSGPYNEQFFGPGTRLTVL.

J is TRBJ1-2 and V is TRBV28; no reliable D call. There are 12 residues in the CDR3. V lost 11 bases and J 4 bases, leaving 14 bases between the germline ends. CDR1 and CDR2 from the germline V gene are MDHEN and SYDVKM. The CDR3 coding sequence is TGTGCCGTAGTGGGAGAGACCTATGGCTACACCTTC. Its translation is CAVVGETYGYTF.

The CDR3 DNA is TGTGCCAGCAGCAAACTAGCGGGGGATAGGGATGAGCAGTTCTTC. It codes for CASSKLAGDRDEQFF. This sequence joins TRBV7-2 and TRBJ2-1; TRBD2 matches 11 bases. CDR3 size: 15 residues. Germline loops: CDR1 SGHTA, CDR2 FQGNSA. Trimming took 5 bases from V and 8 from J; bases not matched to a gene: 8.

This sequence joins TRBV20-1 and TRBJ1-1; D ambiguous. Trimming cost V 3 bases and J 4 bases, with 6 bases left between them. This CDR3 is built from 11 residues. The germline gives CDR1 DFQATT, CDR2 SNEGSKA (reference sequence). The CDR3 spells CSASVGTEAFF. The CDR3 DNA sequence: TGCAGTGCTAGTGTCGGCACTGAAGCTTTCTTT.

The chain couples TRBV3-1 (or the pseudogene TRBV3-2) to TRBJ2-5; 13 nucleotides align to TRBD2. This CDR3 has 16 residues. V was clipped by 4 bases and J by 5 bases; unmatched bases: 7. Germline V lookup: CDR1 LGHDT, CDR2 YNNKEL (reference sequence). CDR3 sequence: CASSPTSGRAPETQYF. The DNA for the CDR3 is TGTGCCAGCAGCCCCACTAGCGGGAGGGCCCCGGAGACCCAGTACTTC.

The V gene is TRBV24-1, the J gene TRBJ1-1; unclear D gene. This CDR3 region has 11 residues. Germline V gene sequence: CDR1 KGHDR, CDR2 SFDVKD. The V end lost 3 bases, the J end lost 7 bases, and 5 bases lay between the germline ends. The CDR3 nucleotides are TGTGCCACCAGTGATGCAGATGAAGCTTTCTTT. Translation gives CATSDADEAFF.

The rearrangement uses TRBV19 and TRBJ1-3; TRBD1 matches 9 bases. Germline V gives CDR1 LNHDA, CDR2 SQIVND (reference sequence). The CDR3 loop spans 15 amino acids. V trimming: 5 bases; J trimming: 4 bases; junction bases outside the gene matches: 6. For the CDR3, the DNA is TGTGCCAGTAGTGGCGGACAGGGGATCGGAAACACCATATATTTT. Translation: CASSGGQGIGNTIYF.

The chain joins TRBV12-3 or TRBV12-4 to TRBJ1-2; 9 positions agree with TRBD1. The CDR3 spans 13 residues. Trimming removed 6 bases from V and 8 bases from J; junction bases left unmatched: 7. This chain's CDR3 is CASRRDRVQGYTF. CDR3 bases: TGTGCCAGCAGACGGGACAGGGTCCAAGGCTACACCTTC.

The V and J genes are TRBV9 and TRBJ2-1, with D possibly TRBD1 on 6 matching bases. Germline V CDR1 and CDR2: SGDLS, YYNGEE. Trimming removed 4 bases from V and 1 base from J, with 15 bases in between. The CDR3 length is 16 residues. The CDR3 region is CASSPPPGVSYNEQFF. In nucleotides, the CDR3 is TGTGCCAGCAGCCCCCCCCCAGGGGTTTCCTACAATGAGCAGTTCTTC.

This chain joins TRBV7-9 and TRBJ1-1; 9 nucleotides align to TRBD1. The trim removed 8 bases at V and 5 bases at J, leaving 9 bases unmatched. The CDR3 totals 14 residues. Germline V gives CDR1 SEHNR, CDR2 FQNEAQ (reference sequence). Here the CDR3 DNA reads TGTGCCAGCTGTCGGGACAGGGCGGGAACTGAAGCTTTCTTT. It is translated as CASCRDRAGTEAFF.

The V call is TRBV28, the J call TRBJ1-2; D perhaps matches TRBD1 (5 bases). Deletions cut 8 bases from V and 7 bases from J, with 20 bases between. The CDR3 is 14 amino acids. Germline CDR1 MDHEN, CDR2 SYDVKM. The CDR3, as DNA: TGTGCCAGCTCTCCCCGACAGTTCTTTTTTGGCTACACCTTC. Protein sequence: CASSPRQFFFGYTF.

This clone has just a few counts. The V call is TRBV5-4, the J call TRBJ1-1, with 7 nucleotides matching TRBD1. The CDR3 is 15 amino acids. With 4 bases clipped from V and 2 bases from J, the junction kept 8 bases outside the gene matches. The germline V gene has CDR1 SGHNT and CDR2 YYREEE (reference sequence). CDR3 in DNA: TGTGCCAGCAGCGCCACCAGGGGGAGTAACACTGAAGCTTTCTTT. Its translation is CASSATRGSNTEAFF.

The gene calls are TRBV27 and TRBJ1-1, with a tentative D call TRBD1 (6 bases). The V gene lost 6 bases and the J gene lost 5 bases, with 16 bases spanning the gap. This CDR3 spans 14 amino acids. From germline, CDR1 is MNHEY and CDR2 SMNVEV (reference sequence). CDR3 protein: CASRHREGATEAFF. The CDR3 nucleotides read TGTGCCAGCAGACACAGGGAAGGTGCGACTGAAGCTTTCTTT.

The CDR3 spells CASSPGQGSSGANVLTF. The CDR3 DNA sequence: TGTGCCAGCAGCCCGGGACAGGGGAGCTCTGGGGCCAACGTCCTGACTTTC. The rearrangement joins TRBV7-9 to TRBJ2-6; the match to TRBD1 covers 10 bases. Germline assignment: CDR1 SEHNR and CDR2 FQNEAQ (reference sequence). V shed 5 bases and J 0 bases; nucleotides not matched to a gene: 4. The CDR3 is 17 residues long.

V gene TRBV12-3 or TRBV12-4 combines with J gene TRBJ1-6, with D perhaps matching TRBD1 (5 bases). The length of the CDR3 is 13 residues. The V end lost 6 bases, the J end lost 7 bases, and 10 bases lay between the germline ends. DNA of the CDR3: TGTGCCAGCAGGGCGACAGAAAATTCACCCCTCCACTTT. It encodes CASRATENSPLHF.

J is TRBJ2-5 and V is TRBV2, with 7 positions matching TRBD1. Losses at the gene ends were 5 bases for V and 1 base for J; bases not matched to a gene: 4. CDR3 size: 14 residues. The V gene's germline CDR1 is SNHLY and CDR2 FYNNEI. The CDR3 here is CASSSGQAQETQYF. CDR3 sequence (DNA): TGTGCCAGCAGTTCCGGACAGGCCCAAGAGACCCAGTACTTC.

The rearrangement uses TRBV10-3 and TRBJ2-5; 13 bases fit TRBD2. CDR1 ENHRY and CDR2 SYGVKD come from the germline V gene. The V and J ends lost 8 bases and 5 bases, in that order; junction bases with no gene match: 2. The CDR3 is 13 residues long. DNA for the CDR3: TGTGCCATCGGGGGACTAGCGGGGGAGACCCAGTACTTC. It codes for CAIGGLAGETQYF.

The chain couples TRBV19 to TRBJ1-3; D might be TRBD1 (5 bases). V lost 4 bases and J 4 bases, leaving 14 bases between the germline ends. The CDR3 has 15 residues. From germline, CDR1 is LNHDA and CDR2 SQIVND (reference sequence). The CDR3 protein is CASSSRLGQGNTIYF. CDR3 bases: TGTGCCAGTAGTAGCCGTCTAGGACAAGGAAACACCATATATTTT.

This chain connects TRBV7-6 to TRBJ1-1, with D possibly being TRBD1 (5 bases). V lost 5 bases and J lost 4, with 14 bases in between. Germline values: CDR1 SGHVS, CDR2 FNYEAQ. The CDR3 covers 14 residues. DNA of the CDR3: TGTGCCAGCAGCAGAGGTACAGGCCTCACTGAAGCTTTCTTT. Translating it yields CASSRGTGLTEAFF.